Presented here are 19 T cell receptor beta chains from one specimen sequenced in a study of T-cell reconstitution after alpha-beta-depleted transplantation in children. Preparation of the TCRbeta library involved a method that used unique molecular identifiers. TCRdb reprocessed the PCR reads with MiXCR, giving one entry per CDR3 protein. Of more than 200,000 distinct CDR3 sequences in the sample, 24% were seen once. The material was PBMCs, mostly from graft donor cells, obtained 360 days after TCRalphabeta/CD19-depleted stem cell transplant. These receptors all stem from a female patient between 2 and 15 years old who had a stem cell transplant for congenital amegakaryocytic thrombocytopenia, so the T cells may come from the graft donor.

This clonotype turned up a few times. The rearrangement joins TRBV3-1 to TRBJ2-3; D gene uncertain. The CDR3 covers 14 residues. Trimming removed 4 bases from V and 5 bases from J, with 13 bases in between. Germline-derived CDR1 and CDR2 are LGHDT and YNNKEL (reference sequence). In nucleotides, the CDR3 is TGTGCCAGCAGCCGGCCAAGTTCCGGAGATACGCAGTATTTT. Its translation is CASSRPSSGDTQYF.

At least ten counts were recorded for this clonotype. The gene calls are TRBV11-2 and TRBJ1-3; TRBD1 is a possible D gene (6 bases). The V and J ends lost 5 bases and 2 bases respectively, with 13 bases between them. Germline CDR1 is SGHAT and CDR2 is FQNNGV. The CDR3 consists of 15 residues. The CDR3 protein is CASSPGRGPGNTIYF. Written as DNA, the CDR3 is TGTGCCAGCAGCCCAGGCCGGGGGCCTGGAAACACCATATATTTT.

This clonotype appeared a few times. The chain uses TRBV29-1 and TRBJ2-7; 8 nucleotides agree with TRBD1. Germline lookup yields CDR1 SQVTM and CDR2 ANQGSEA. This CDR3 is 15 amino acids long. The V gene end was trimmed by 7 bases and the J gene end by 2 bases; junction bases not matched to a gene: 13. DNA for the CDR3: TGCAGCGCCGACAGAGGACAGGGATCAGCCTACGAGCAGTACTTC. Protein product: CSADRGQGSAYEQYF.

This clonotype was counted a few times. The chain employs TRBV21-1 and TRBJ2-3; no DNA check was done on the table's D call, TRBD1. TRBV21-1 is annotated as a pseudogene. The CDR3 length is 15 residues. CDR3 sequence reads: CASSREGKGSDTQYF. The CDR3 bases are TGTGCCAGCAGCCGGGAAGGAAAGGGGTCCGATACGCAGTATTTT.

The chain links TRBV20-1 to TRBJ1-2; a possible D gene is TRBD1 (6 bases). Trimming stripped 6 bases from V and 5 bases from J, with 16 bases between. This CDR3 is built from 13 residues. CDR1 DFQATT and CDR2 SNEGSKA come from the germline V gene (reference sequence). The CDR3 loop reads CSAPPTGWYGYTF. The CDR3 DNA sequence: TGCAGTGCCCCCCCCACAGGGTGGTATGGCTACACCTTC.

The gene calls are TRBV5-1 and TRBJ2-3; 8 bases map to TRBD2. This CDR3 has 15 residues. J gave up 4 bases and V 2 bases, and 6 bases lay outside the gene matches. Germline CDR1 and CDR2: SGHRS and YFSETQ. The chain's CDR3 is CASSFGLADPDTQYF. For the CDR3, the DNA is TGCGCCAGCAGCTTCGGACTAGCTGACCCAGATACGCAGTATTTT.

This clonotype was observed a handful of times. This chain links TRBV15 with TRBJ2-2; perhaps TRBD2 as D (6 bases). This CDR3 comprises 14 residues. Germline values: CDR1 LNHNV, CDR2 YYDKDF (reference sequence). V shed 3 bases and J shed 3 bases, with 8 bases lying between them. CDR3 in amino acids: CATSRGGYTGELFF. CDR3 sequence (DNA): TGTGCCACCAGCAGGGGGGGATACACCGGGGAGCTGTTTTTT. Full variable domain (remainder filled in from reference TRBV15 and TRBJ2-2): DAMVIQNPRYQVTQFGKPVTLSCSQTLNHNVMYWYQQKSSQAPKLLFHYYDKDFNNEADTPDNFQSRRPNTSFCFLDIRSPGLGDTAMYLCATSRGGYTGELFFGEGSRLTVL.

A few counts support this clonotype. The chain employs TRBV12-3 or TRBV12-4 and TRBJ2-1; 11 nucleotides align to TRBD2. The CDR3 has 14 residues. V lost 10 bases and J lost 6; bases outside the gene matches: 8. CDR3 residues: CATIYSGRGNEQFF. Written as DNA, the CDR3 is TGTGCCACCATTTATAGCGGGAGGGGCAATGAGCAGTTCTTC.

This clonotype was recorded a few times. This sequence joins TRBV28 and TRBJ2-7, with unresolved D. CDR1 MDHEN and CDR2 SYDVKM come from the germline V gene. This CDR3 spans 13 amino acids. The V end lost 2 bases, the J end lost 6 bases, and 11 bases lay between the germline ends. Here the CDR3 reads CASSLRWETEQYF. In DNA form, the CDR3 reads TGTGCCAGCAGTTTAAGGTGGGAAACCGAGCAGTACTTC. Supplemented by reference TRBV28 and TRBJ2-7, the full variable domain reads DVKVTQSSRYLVKRTGEKVFLECVQDMDHENMFWYRQDPGLGLRLIYFSYDVKMKEKGDIPEGYSVSREKKERFSLILESASTNQTSMYLCASSLRWETEQYFGPGTRLTVT.

The chain combines TRBV20-1 with TRBJ2-3, with D possibly TRBD2 on 5 matching bases. Germline assignment: CDR1 DFQATT and CDR2 SNEGSKA (reference sequence). The CDR3 consists of 14 residues. Trimming took off 6 bases at V and 0 bases at J, with 13 bases between the two ends. The CDR3 bases are TGCAGTGCCCTAGCTTTCATTAGCACAGATACGCAGTATTTT. Translated, it gives CSALAFISTDTQYF.

This clonotype was counted a few times. The chain carries TRBV12-3 or TRBV12-4 and TRBJ2-7; 8 bases line up with TRBD1. After removal of 6 bases from V and 0 bases from J, the junction contained 7 bases not matched to a gene. The CDR3 length is 15 residues. This CDR3 is CASSRQGARSYEQYF. The CDR3, as DNA: TGTGCCAGCAGCCGCCAGGGGGCACGCTCCTACGAGCAGTACTTC.

Details on this clonotype: A junction boundary mismatches the germline segment, possibly from a read error. The chain uses TRBV7-8 and TRBJ2-1; D not certain. This CDR3 has 18 amino acids. Germline V gene sequence: CDR1 SGHVS, CDR2 FQNEAQ. The DNA of the CDR3 is TGTGCCAGCAGCTTAGCGCGTTATGTAGAGAGCTCCTACAATGAGCAGCTCTTC. It encodes CASSLARYVESSYNEQLF.

The CDR3 loop reads CASSPRQGDSNEKLFF. The CDR3 DNA sequence: TGTGCCAGCTCACCACGACAGGGGGATTCTAATGAAAAACTGTTTTTT. The V and J genes are TRBV18 and TRBJ1-4, with 9 bases lining up with TRBD1. V lost 1 base, J lost 3 bases, and 3 bases stayed unmatched. Germline V gene data show CDR1 as KGHSH and CDR2 as LQKENI. This CDR3 spans 16 amino acids.

The table lists this clonotype with a few counts. This rearrangement joins TRBV28 to TRBJ2-1; possible D gene TRBD2, 6 bases. Trimming removed 4 bases from V and 5 bases from J, with 15 bases in between. This CDR3 is 15 amino acids long. Germline V CDR1 and CDR2: MDHEN, SYDVKM. The DNA of the CDR3 is TGTGCCAGCAGTTCTATCGGGACTCCACACAATGAGCAGTTCTTC. Translating gives CASSSIGTPHNEQFF.

This clonotype was counted between two and nine times. The CDR3 DNA is TGCAGTGCTAATAGGGGTTATGACGAAAAACTGTTTTTT. Translating it yields CSANRGYDEKLFF. The V call is TRBV20-1, the J call TRBJ1-4, with D possibly being TRBD1 (5 bases). The V end was cut by 4 bases, the J end by 8 bases, with 14 bases between. Germline lookup yields CDR1 DFQATT and CDR2 SNEGSKA (reference sequence). This CDR3 is built from 13 residues.

CDR3 protein: CASSERTGTSPLHF. DNA of the CDR3: TGTGCCAGCAGCGAAAGGACAGGGACGTCACCCCTCCACTTT. This chain uses TRBV9 with TRBJ1-6; 8 bases fit TRBD1. This CDR3 contains 14 residues. V was pared by 3 bases and J by 10 bases, with 6 bases of the junction left unmatched. Germline-derived CDR1 and CDR2 are SGDLS and YYNGEE. Supplemented by reference TRBV9 and TRBJ1-6, the full variable domain reads DSGVTQTPKHLITATGQRVTLRCSPRSGDLSVYWYQQSLDQGLQFLIQYYNGEERAKGNILERFSAQQFPDLHSELNLSSLELGDSALYFCASSERTGTSPLHFGNGTRLTVT.

The gene calls are TRBV4-2 and TRBJ2-3; 7 bases agree with TRBD2. Germline-derived CDR1 and CDR2 are LGHNA and YNFKEQ. The J segment lost 5 bases and the V segment lost 4 bases, leaving 9 bases of the junction unmatched. This CDR3 is 15 amino acids long. CDR3 amino acids: CASSRSSGDLDTQYF. In nucleotides, the CDR3 is TGTGCCAGCAGCCGATCGAGCGGGGACTTAGATACGCAGTATTTT.

This chain uses TRBV2 with TRBJ1-1; D unresolved. With 3 bases removed from V and 0 bases from J, the gap between germline ends came to 8 bases. The length of the CDR3 is 14 residues. The germline V gene has CDR1 SNHLY and CDR2 FYNNEI. The CDR3 nucleotides are TGTGCCAGCAGTGACCGGTCATTGAACACTGAAGCTTTCTTT. Protein: CASSDRSLNTEAFF.

The genes are TRBV5-1 and TRBJ2-2, with a weak D call TRBD2 (5 bases). The V gene's germline CDR1 is SGHRS and CDR2 YFSETQ. V was pared by 0 bases and J by 3 bases, with 15 bases between. The CDR3 totals 17 residues. The CDR3 sequence: CASSLAPGNGYTGELFF. The CDR3 region has the DNA TGCGCCAGCAGCTTGGCTCCCGGGAACGGTTACACCGGGGAGCTGTTTTTT.